This T cell receptor (beta chain) was identified in a study of cytomegalovirus exposure and HLA in healthy donors. About this clone: Antigen specificity is unknown.

Study-wide results and caveats: Analysis was performed later, and it showed HLA-associated TCR beta chains to be more clonally expanded than equally common others. TCR beta V segments were, for the most part, productive about 90% or about 30% of the time in an earlier analysis. Cytomegalovirus-associated status was assigned to fewer than 200 TCR beta chains.

V dropped 1 base and J dropped 8 bases, with 14 bases sitting between them. Germline-derived CDR1 and CDR2 are SNHLY and FYNNEI. The CDR3 consists of 15 residues. The PCR ran on 60 Vbeta and 13 Jbeta primers. Clones were read by immunoSEQ multiplex PCR, and TCRdb kept only the in-frame ones, dropping some. This table holds under 150,000 clones. As for the donors, each was a healthy bone marrow donor. This rearrangement joins TRBV2 to TRBJ2-2; tentatively, D is TRBD1 (5 bases). The receptor comes from a woman in her forties in good health and CMV-seronegative. The specimen sequenced was PBMCs. CDR3 nucleotides: TGTGCCAGCAGTGAAGTGGAAGGGGCAATTGGGGAGCTGTTTTTT. Translating it yields CASSEVEGAIGELFF. The whole variable domain, remainder taken from reference TRBV2 and TRBJ2-2, is EPEVTQTPSHQVTQMGQEVILRCVPISNHLYFYWYRQILGQKVEFLVSFYNNEISEKSEIFDDQFSVERPDGSNFTLKIRSTKLEDSAMYFCASSEVEGAIGELFFGEGSRLTVL.